A selection of T cell receptor beta chains follows, all from one sample in a study of Graves' ophthalmopathy and Graves' hyperthyroidism. TCRdb re-analysed the multiplex PCR reads in MiXCR, keeping a single row per CDR3 protein. The table shows some 370,000 distinct CDR3 sequences, with approximately 17% occurring only once. The sequenced sample consisted of peripheral blood. The receptors come from an adult woman with stable Graves' hyperthyroidism. Both conserved end residues are part of each CDR3. D genes are given only for firm matches. Expanded clones are given a class, and other clones once, few, many or no size at all.

J,size,V,D,CDR3,DNA
TRBJ1-2,many,TRBV13,NA,CASNRDKGGYTF,TGTGCCAGCAATCGAGACAAGGGAGGCTACACCTTC
TRBJ2-4,few,TRBV7-8,TRBD2,CASRGGWGKNIQYF,TGTGCCAGCAGGGGGGGGTGGGGCAAAAACATTCAGTACTTC
TRBJ2-2,NA,TRBV6-2/TRBV6-3,NA,CASTLNPRGTMNTGELFF,TGTGCCAGCACCTTAAACCCTAGAGGGACAATGAACACCGGGGAGCTGTTTTTT
TRBJ2-4,few,TRBV6-1,NA,CASKTLETWEAKNIKYF,TGTGCCAGCAAAACACTCGAAACTTGGGAAGCCAAAAACATTAAGTACTTC
TRBJ1-2,many,TRBV12-3/TRBV12-4,NA,CASSFWQGDGYTF,TGTGCCAGCAGTTTTTGGCAGGGAGATGGCTACACCTTC
TRBJ1-1,few,TRBV28,NA,CASRAGTLISTEAFF,TGTGCCAGCAGAGCAGGGACCCTGATTAGTACTGAAGCTTTCTTT
TRBJ2-2,NA,TRBV6-2/TRBV6-3,NA,CASTQAGGDAGELFF,TGTGCCAGCACTCAAGCAGGGGGGGACGCCGGGGAGCTGTTTTTT
TRBJ1-1,NA,TRBV6-1,NA,CASSDRPMNTEAFF,TGTGCCAGCAGTGACAGGCCCATGAACACTGAAGCTTTCTTT
TRBJ1-1,NA,TRBV30,NA,CAWSGVADTEAFF,TGTGCCTGGTCGGGTGTGGCAGACACTGAAGCTTTCTTT
TRBJ2-7,NA,TRBV4-2,NA,CASRAGTLISYEQYF,TGTGCCAGCAGGGCCGGGACTCTTATTTCCTACGAGCAGTACTTC
TRBJ1-2,many,TRBV5-5,NA,CASSWISGQINYGYTF,TGTGCCAGCAGCTGGATATCGGGACAAATTAACTATGGCTACACCTTC
TRBJ2-7,many,TRBV20-1,TRBD1,CSARDDRGHEQYF,TGCAGTGCTAGAGATGACAGGGGGCACGAGCAGTACTTC
TRBJ2-5,many,TRBV7-9,NA,CASSPVSQETQYF,TGTGCCAGCAGTCCTGTCTCCCAAGAGACCCAGTACTTC
TRBJ2-5,many,TRBV15,NA,CATSRGPGSEETQYF,TGTGCCACCAGCAGAGGTCCCGGGAGCGAAGAGACCCAGTACTTC
TRBJ1-5,many,TRBV15,NA,CATSRDNQAQHF,TGTGCCACCAGCAGAGATAATCAGGCCCAGCATTTT
TRBJ2-1,NA,TRBV7-2,NA,CASSLAQAYNEQFF,TGTGCCAGCAGCTTAGCCCAGGCCTACAATGAGCAGTTCTTC
TRBJ1-5,NA,TRBV28,TRBD1,CASSLGQGAGNQPQHF,TGTGCCAGCAGTCTCGGACAGGGGGCAGGCAATCAGCCCCAGCATTTT
TRBJ1-5,many,TRBV19,NA,CASSTPGRRTRAQHF,TGTGCCAGTAGTACCCCGGGCAGGAGGACTAGGGCCCAGCATTTT
TRBJ2-7,many,TRBV10-3,TRBD1,CAISGGGQETYEQYF,TGTGCCATTTCTGGAGGTGGACAGGAGACCTACGAGCAGTACTTC
TRBJ2-5,many,TRBV6-1,NA,CASSPTLGVEVLETQYF,TGTGCCAGTAGCCCGACACTCGGGGTGGAGGTCCTGGAGACCCAGTACTTC
TRBJ2-2,many,TRBV28,TRBD2,CASSAGLADQTTGELFF,TGTGCCAGCAGCGCGGGACTAGCGGACCAGACCACCGGGGAGCTGTTTTTT
TRBJ2-6,many,TRBV12-3/TRBV12-4,NA,CASSLGGDGANVLTF,TGTGCCAGCAGTTTAGGGGGCGACGGGGCCAACGTCCTGACTTTC
TRBJ2-2,few,TRBV9,NA,CASSSRVLQAQSGELFF,TGTGCCAGCAGCTCCCGGGTCCTCCAGGCCCAGTCCGGGGAGCTGTTTTTT
TRBJ2-2,many,TRBV6-2/TRBV6-3,NA,CASSWSSPTGELFF,TGTGCCAGCAGTTGGTCCAGCCCCACCGGGGAGCTGTTTTTT
TRBJ2-5,NA,TRBV2,NA,CASSEAPPQGTGTQYF,TGTGCCAGCAGTGAAGCGCCCCCACAGGGTACAGGGACCCAGTACTTC
TRBJ1-2,many,TRBV19,TRBD1,CASRYRGIGYGYTF,TGTGCCAGTAGGTACAGGGGCATTGGCTATGGCTACACCTTC
TRBJ2-4,few,TRBV30,NA,CAWSVSGVIAKNIQYF,TGTGCCTGGAGTGTCTCGGGAGTTATAGCCAAAAACATTCAGTACTTC
TRBJ2-7,many,TRBV6-5,NA,CASSSARGPLLYEQYF,TGTGCCAGCAGTTCAGCTCGCGGTCCCTTGCTCTACGAGCAGTACTTC
TRBJ2-1,few,TRBV7-4,NA,CATRGEEGGGQTYNEQFF,TGTGCCACCCGGGGTGAGGAAGGGGGAGGGCAAACCTACAATGAGCAGTTCTTC
TRBJ2-3,many,TRBV5-4,TRBD2,CASSLTTTSGTDTQYF,TGTGCCAGCAGCTTGACCACGACTAGCGGCACAGATACGCAGTATTTT
TRBJ2-7,many,TRBV7-8,NA,CASSYTDFGYEQYF,TGTGCCAGCAGCTATACGGATTTCGGCTACGAGCAGTACTTC
TRBJ2-2,few,TRBV5-1,TRBD1,CASSLEGQVISGELFF,TGCGCCAGCAGCTTGGAAGGACAGGTTATATCCGGGGAGCTGTTTTTT
TRBJ2-7,NA,TRBV24-1,TRBD2,CATSGGSGLAGDEQYF,TGTGCCACCAGTGGAGGCAGCGGACTAGCGGGGGACGAGCAGTACTTC
TRBJ2-2,few,TRBV5-4,NA,CASSRGLRQYTGELFF,TGTGCCAGCAGCAGGGGACTGCGTCAGTACACCGGGGAGCTGTTTTTT
TRBJ2-5,many,TRBV7-6,NA,CASSLSLDGKTQYF,TGTGCCAGCAGCTTATCCCTCGATGGGAAGACCCAGTACTTC
TRBJ1-3,many,TRBV25-1,NA,CASSEPGAGADSGNTIYF,TGTGCCAGCAGTGAACCCGGGGCAGGGGCCGACTCTGGAAACACCATATATTTT
TRBJ2-5,few,TRBV7-8,TRBD1,CASSDRHRQGAKTQYF,TGTGCCAGCAGCGACCGACACAGACAGGGGGCAAAGACCCAGTACTTC
TRBJ2-5,NA,TRBV4-3,NA,CASSQDFVAEGQWETQYF,TGCGCCAGCAGCCAAGATTTCGTGGCCGAAGGTCAGTGGGAGACCCAGTACTTC
TRBJ1-1,NA,TRBV12-3/TRBV12-4,TRBD1,CASSLTGTGIAFF,TGTGCCAGCAGCCTGACCGGGACAGGGATCGCTTTCTTT
TRBJ2-4,NA,TRBV11-2,NA,CASSINLGKNIQYF,TGTGCCAGCAGCATAAACCTGGGCAAAAACATTCAGTACTTC
TRBJ1-1,NA,TRBV6-1,NA,CASRTEGTGAFF,TGTGCCAGCAGGACTGAGGGGACTGGAGCTTTCTTT
TRBJ1-5,once,TRBV6-1,NA,CASSGQAYSNQPQHF,TGTGCCAGCAGTGGGCAGGCCTATAGCAATCAGCCCCAGCATTTT
TRBJ2-7,many,TRBV7-2,NA,CASSSLIGSYEQYF,TGTGCCAGCAGCTCTCTGATAGGCTCCTACGAGCAGTACTTC
TRBJ1-1,many,TRBV30,NA,CAWRVNTEAFF,TGTGCCTGGAGGGTAAACACTGAAGCTTTCTTT
TRBJ1-2,many,TRBV30,NA,CAWSVAGLSSLIFDTF,TGTGCCTGGAGTGTTGCAGGGCTTTCGTCTTTGATCTTTGATACCTTC
TRBJ2-7,many,TRBV24-1,NA,CATSDQGRGGLYEQYF,TGTGCCACCAGTGACCAGGGGAGGGGCGGCCTCTACGAGCAGTACTTC